These 14 T cell receptor beta chains originate from one sample sequenced in a study of T-cell memory formation after mild COVID-19. MiXCR, run by TCRdb on the 5' RACE reads, gives a single entry per CDR3 protein. The repertoire has hundreds of thousands of distinct CDR3 sequences, roughly 20% of them found once; the top ten carry over 9%. The sequencing sample was made of PBMCs or a T cell subset sorted from them (not recorded which). These receptors came from an adult woman who had mild COVID-19 (a few samples of this study predate the infection). Cell type and time point are not known.

V usage is TRBV27 and J usage is TRBJ2-7; D remains unclear. Trimming left V 4 bases short and J 5 bases short, with 9 bases between. The germline V gene has CDR1 MNHEY and CDR2 SMNVEV (reference sequence). The CDR3 covers 12 residues. DNA of the CDR3: TGTGCCAGCAGTTCCATTGGTCACGAGCAGTACTTC. Its translation is CASSSIGHEQYF.

This clonotype was counted a few times. V is TRBV6-5 and J is TRBJ2-2, with 12 bases identical to TRBD1. The CDR3 is made up of 19 amino acids. Germline trimming cut 5 bases from V and 2 bases from J; bases unmatched to any gene: 12. Germline CDR1 reads MNHEY; CDR2 reads SVGAGI. The CDR3 bases are TGTGCCAGCAGTGATTCGGGACAGGGGGCCACGGTCAACACCGGGGAGCTGTTTTTT. It specifies CASSDSGQGATVNTGELFF.

This clonotype has just a few counts. This chain connects TRBV11-2 to TRBJ2-7; D unclear. The V end was cut by 2 bases, the J end by 2 bases, with 10 bases between. The CDR3 totals 14 residues. Per the germline V gene, CDR1 is SGHAT and CDR2 is FQNNGV. Here the CDR3 reads CASSLKVPPYEQYF. CDR3 bases: TGTGCCAGCAGCTTAAAGGTTCCCCCCTACGAGCAGTACTTC.

This sequence joins TRBV5-1 and TRBJ2-2; D is possibly TRBD1 (6 bases). The CDR3 is 15 amino acids. V lost 4 bases, J lost 5 bases, and 15 bases lay in between. CDR1 is SGHRS, CDR2 YFSETQ, per germline. This CDR3 reads CASSARGIATGELFF. CDR3 coding DNA: TGCGCCAGCAGCGCCAGGGGAATTGCGACCGGGGAGCTGTTTTTT.

The genes are TRBV28 and TRBJ2-2, with D perhaps matching TRBD2 (6 bases). CDR3 size: 15 residues. The ends were cut back, 2 bases at V and 5 bases at J, with 12 bases in the middle. Looked up from germline, CDR1 is MDHEN and CDR2 is SYDVKM. CDR3 in amino acids: CASSLGGAGTGELFF. The DNA for the CDR3 is TGTGCCAGCAGTTTAGGAGGGGCTGGGACCGGGGAGCTGTTTTTT.

The rearrangement links TRBV29-1 to TRBJ2-5; TRBD1 matches 9 bases. The germline V gene encodes CDR1 SQVTM and CDR2 ANQGSEA. V was pared by 6 bases and J by 2 bases, with 7 bases of the junction left unmatched. This CDR3 has 14 residues. CDR3 loop: CSVGLGTGQETQYF. The CDR3 nucleotides are TGCAGCGTCGGCCTAGGGACAGGGCAAGAGACCCAGTACTTC.

This clonotype has more than one count but fewer than ten. The chain carries TRBV3-1 and TRBJ2-3; no reliable D call. The ends were cut back, 2 bases at V and 7 bases at J, with 4 bases in the middle. CDR1 is LGHDT, CDR2 YNNKEL, per germline (reference sequence). The CDR3 sequence is 11 residues long. CDR3 coding DNA: TGTGCCAGCAGCCAATCCTATACGCAGTATTTT. Translating it yields CASSQSYTQYF.

This clonotype occurred many times. The V gene is TRBV9, the J gene TRBJ2-1, with TRBD2 matching over 7 bases. Germline trimming cut 4 bases from V and 5 bases from J; bases unmatched to any gene: 9. Germline V gene sequence: CDR1 SGDLS, CDR2 YYNGEE. The CDR3 is made up of 15 amino acids. Here the CDR3 reads CASSLTGGRDNEQFF. CDR3 DNA sequence: TGTGCCAGCAGCCTCACTGGCGGGAGAGACAATGAGCAGTTCTTC.

In its sample, this clonotype was seen a few times. The V gene is TRBV7-3, the J gene TRBJ2-5, with 13 bases that match TRBD2. The junction had 4 bases not matched to a gene; V was cut back by 2 bases and J by 4 bases. Germline CDR1 is SGHTA and CDR2 is FQGTGA. The CDR3 length is 16 residues. CDR3 sequence (DNA): TGTGCCAGCAGCTTAGGGGGACTAGCGGGACTAGAGACCCAGTACTTC. This sequence encodes CASSLGGLAGLETQYF.

This clonotype was counted between two and nine times. This chain links TRBV30 with TRBJ2-7; D might be TRBD1 (6 bases). Trimming removed 0 bases from V and 0 bases from J, with 12 bases in between. This CDR3 contains 15 residues. In germline, CDR1 is GTSNPN, CDR2 SVGIG (reference sequence). The CDR3 coding sequence is TGTGCCTGGAGTGTACGAGGGGGACGCTCCTACGAGCAGTACTTC. This codes for CAWSVRGGRSYEQYF.

This clonotype appeared a few times. The gene calls are TRBV3-1 and TRBJ2-2; 7 positions agree with TRBD1. CDR3 length: 17 residues. Germline CDR1 LGHDT, CDR2 YNNKEL (reference sequence). The junction had 15 bases not matched to a gene; V was cut back by 4 bases and J by 7 bases. The CDR3 DNA reads TGTGCCAGCAGCCCCAACCGGGGACAGAGTAGAGGCGGGGAGCTGTTTTTT. Translated: CASSPNRGQSRGGELFF.

The chain employs TRBV30 and TRBJ2-3, with TRBD2 as a possible D gene (7 bases). Between the trimmed V and J ends, which lost 2 bases and 4 bases, there was a span of 13 bases. Germline CDR1 reads GTSNPN; CDR2 reads SVGIG (reference sequence). The CDR3 contains 14 residues. The CDR3 DNA is TGTGCCTGGAGTATCACGGGGGGCGCAGATACGCAGTATTTT. Encoded protein: CAWSITGGADTQYF.

This chain uses TRBV6-1 with TRBJ2-7; D not resolved. CDR1 MNHNS and CDR2 SASEGT come from the germline V gene. The CDR3 loop spans 12 amino acids. V lost 3 bases and J lost 7, with 10 bases in between. CDR3 DNA: TGTGCCAGCAGTGAGTACTACCAGGAGCAGTACTTC. Protein sequence: CASSEYYQEQYF.

The J gene is TRBJ1-1, the V gene TRBV6-6, with D hard to call. V was pared by 6 bases and J by 3 bases, with 11 bases between. CDR3 size: 13 residues. The germline V gene has CDR1 MNHNY and CDR2 SVGAGI (reference sequence). CDR3 coding DNA: TGTGCCAGCAGCGCAGGCGATTACACTGAAGCTTTCTTT. Protein sequence: CASSAGDYTEAFF.